One sample yielded the 10 T cell receptor beta chains listed below, sequenced in a study of shared clonotypes between healthy human individuals. This table comes from immunoSEQ multiplex PCR, and its TCRdb copy is limited to in-frame clones, with some not included. The table shows more than 2 million clones, with almost 96% occurring only once. Sequenced: naive CD4+ T cells sorted from blood. Indicated subset: CD45RA+ positively selected. These receptors were collected from a man aged 18 to 30 in good health.

CDR3 region: CASRKQGQSSYEQYF. CDR3 sequence (DNA): TGTGCCAGCAGAAAACAGGGGCAGAGCTCCTACGAGCAGTACTTC. The chain recombines TRBV6-6 with TRBJ2-7, with 7 bases matching TRBD1. V was pared by 6 bases and J by 0 bases, with 8 bases of the junction left unmatched. The CDR3 length is 15 residues. Germline lookup yields CDR1 MNHNY and CDR2 SVGAGI (reference sequence).

A note on this clone: Distinct nucleotide sequences in the sample also encode this CDR3. The chain joins TRBV30 to TRBJ1-5; D is uncertain. The V gene's germline CDR1 is GTSNPN and CDR2 SVGIG (reference sequence). The CDR3 spans 13 residues. V was trimmed by 2 bases and J by 3 bases, leaving 8 bases between them. CDR3 sequence reads: CAWSPGPNQPQHF. The CDR3 DNA reads TGTGCCTGGAGTCCGGGCCCCAATCAGCCCCAGCATTTT.

The chain joins TRBV5-5 to TRBJ1-1; D possibly corresponds to TRBD1 (6 bases). Germline lookup yields CDR1 SGHKS and CDR2 YYEKEE (reference sequence). The germline V and J ends were trimmed by 2 bases and 0 bases, with 14 bases remaining between them. The CDR3 totals 16 residues. The CDR3 nucleotides are TGTGCCAGCAGCTTCATGACAGGTGGATTGAACACTGAAGCTTTCTTT. Protein product: CASSFMTGGLNTEAFF.

The V and J genes are TRBV7-2 and TRBJ1-4; possible D gene TRBD1, 5 bases. Germline V gene lookup returns CDR1 SGHTA and CDR2 FQGNSA. V lost 5 bases to trimming and J lost 8 bases, with 18 bases between them. The CDR3 has 15 residues. CDR3 protein: CASSLLGREGEKLFF. DNA of the CDR3: TGTGCCAGCAGCCTGTTGGGGCGGGAGGGGGAAAAACTGTTTTTT. The full variable domain, rest sourced from reference TRBV7-2 and TRBJ1-4, is GAGVSQSPSNKVTEKGKDVELRCDPISGHTALYWYRQSLGQGLEFLIYFQGNSAPDKSGLPSDRFSAERTGGSVSTLTIQRTQQEDSAVYLCASSLLGREGEKLFFGSGTQLSVL.

The sample holds one count of this clone. The chain employs TRBV5-4 and TRBJ2-5; 7 nucleotides line up with TRBD1. Unmatched junction bases numbered 9, after V lost 1 base and J lost 3 bases. The CDR3 totals 16 residues. CDR1 is SGHNT, CDR2 YYREEE, per germline (reference sequence). CDR3 coding DNA: TGTGCCAGCAGCTTGATCGGGACAGACTGGAAAGAGACCCAGTACTTC. Translated, it gives CASSLIGTDWKETQYF.

The chain has TRBV20-1 and TRBJ1-4; D ambiguous. Germline values: CDR1 DFQATT, CDR2 SNEGSKA (reference sequence). The CDR3 is 11 amino acids. Trimming removed 1 base at V and 11 bases at J, with 8 bases between. The CDR3 protein is CSARVAGKLFF. CDR3 coding DNA: TGCAGTGCTAGAGTCGCGGGGAAACTGTTTTTT.

V usage is TRBV5-1 and J usage is TRBJ1-1; no reliable D call. Trimming removed 3 bases at V and 0 bases at J, with 6 bases between. The CDR3 totals 13 residues. Per the germline V gene, CDR1 is SGHRS and CDR2 is YFSETQ. The CDR3 here is CASSSHMNTEAFF. CDR3 nucleotide sequence: TGCGCCAGCAGCTCCCATATGAACACTGAAGCTTTCTTT.

This chain links TRBV28 with TRBJ2-7; a weak D match, TRBD1 (6 bases). The CDR3 is made up of 13 amino acids. Germline V gene data show CDR1 as MDHEN and CDR2 as SYDVKM. Between the trimmed V and J ends, which lost 3 bases and 5 bases, there was a span of 11 bases. The CDR3 spells CASSFRGANEQYF. CDR3 nucleotide sequence: TGTGCCAGCAGTTTCAGGGGTGCCAACGAGCAGTACTTC. Based on the CDR3 plus reference TRBV28 and TRBJ2-7, the full variable domain is DVKVTQSSRYLVKRTGEKVFLECVQDMDHENMFWYRQDPGLGLRLIYFSYDVKMKEKGDIPEGYSVSREKKERFSLILESASTNQTSMYLCASSFRGANEQYFGPGTRLTVT.

The V and J genes are TRBV5-1 and TRBJ2-1, with D possibly matching TRBD2 (6 bases). The V end lost 4 bases, the J end lost 6 bases, and 17 bases lay between the germline ends. CDR3 length: 15 residues. Germline V CDR1 and CDR2: SGHRS, YFSETQ. In DNA, the CDR3 is TGCGCCAGCAGCGGAGGGCAGGGTAGCATCAATGAGCAGTTCTTC. This sequence encodes CASSGGQGSINEQFF. Full variable domain (outside the CDR3, taken from reference TRBV5-1 and TRBJ2-1): KAGVTQTPRYLIKTRGQQVTLSCSPISGHRSVSWYQQTPGQGLQFLFEYFSETQRNKGNFPGRFSGRQFSNSRSEMNVSTLELGDSALYLCASSGGQGSINEQFFGPGTRLTVL.

On this clone itself: The junction shows a germline mismatch at one end, possibly a read error. The chain joins TRBV10-3 to TRBJ1-1; D not certain. CDR1 and CDR2 from the germline V gene are ENHRY and SYGVKD. This CDR3 is built from 13 residues. CDR3 region: CAIREYKNTEAFF. CDR3 DNA sequence: TGTGCCATCAGGGAGTATAAGAACACTGAAGCTTTCTTT.